These T cell receptor beta chains were read from a single sample in a study of T cell responses to AZD1222 COVID-19 vaccine. The repertoire was sequenced with immunoSEQ multiplex PCR; TCRdb's copy has only in-frame clones and lacks some. The table lists about 120,000 clones, roughly 90% of them singletons, with around 8% in the top ten. Sequencing was performed on peripheral blood, taken 28 days after the second AZD1222 dose. The receptor source for this set is an adult who received the AZD1222 COVID-19 vaccine. CDR3s include the opening cysteine and the closing phenylalanine or tryptophan. The D gene is left open where the match is weak. Part of the rows lack a size; the others show once, few, many or a class for expanded clones.

CDR3aa	CDR3nt	d_gene	abundance	v_gene	j_gene
CASAPKRGDFETQYF	TGTGCCAGCGCCCCGAAAAGGGGGGATTTTGAGACCCAGTACTTC	.	once	TRBV19	TRBJ2-5
CASSQDGHYGYTF	TGTGCCAGCAGCCAAGATGGCCACTATGGCTACACCTTC	.	once	TRBV4-2	TRBJ1-2
CSVETMTGGAGGTQYF	TGCAGCGTTGAGACAATGACAGGGGGGGCGGGGGGTACGCAGTATTTT	.	.	TRBV29-1	TRBJ2-3
CASSSPTGLYTEAFF	TGTGCCAGCAGCTCGCCGACTGGTTTGTATACTGAAGCTTTCTTT	.	.	TRBV7-2	TRBJ1-1
CASSYRGQETQYF	TGTGCCAGCAGTTACAGGGGCCAAGAGACCCAGTACTTC	.	once	TRBV6-5	TRBJ2-5
CASSPGTGNNEQFF	TGTGCCAGCTCACCCGGGACAGGGAACAATGAGCAGTTCTTC	TRBD1	.	TRBV18	TRBJ2-1
CAISDRGLSTEAFF	TGTGCCATCAGTGACAGGGGGTTGAGCACTGAAGCTTTCTTT	TRBD1	.	TRBV10-3	TRBJ1-1
CASSLSGAKNTEAFF	TGCGCCAGCAGCTTATCGGGGGCCAAGAACACTGAAGCTTTCTTT	.	.	TRBV5-1	TRBJ1-1
CASSQGSSPNYEQYF	TGCGCCAGCAGCCAAGGGTCCAGCCCCAACTACGAGCAGTACTTC	.	.	TRBV4-1	TRBJ2-7
CASSQEGNGASSYEQYF	TGTGCCAGCAGCCAAGAGGGTAACGGGGCCAGCTCCTACGAGCAGTACTTC	.	once	TRBV4-2	TRBJ2-7
CASSHSADTQYF	TGTGCCAGCAGCCACTCGGCAGATACGCAGTATTTT	.	.	TRBV3-1/TRBV3-2	TRBJ2-3
CASSLPSGGDTGELFF	TGTGCCAGCAGCCTACCTAGCGGGGGGGACACCGGGGAGCTGTTTTTT	TRBD2	.	TRBV4-2	TRBJ2-2
CASSRAGSSYEQYF	TGTGCCAGTAGTAGGGCGGGGAGCTCCTACGAGCAGTACTTC	.	.	TRBV19	TRBJ2-7
CATSRRGGGTGNTIYF	TGTGCCACCAGCAGGAGGGGCGGGGGAACTGGAAACACCATATATTTT	.	.	TRBV15	TRBJ1-3
CSASHGGNQPQHF	TGCAGTGCTAGTCACGGGGGAAATCAGCCCCAGCATTTT	.	.	TRBV20-1	TRBJ1-5
CASSFLLANQETQYF	TGTGCCAGCAGTTTCCTACTAGCGAACCAAGAGACCCAGTACTTC	TRBD2	.	TRBV2	TRBJ2-5
CASSFWRGTEAFF	TGTGCCAGCAGTTTCTGGAGGGGCACTGAAGCTTTCTTT	.	.	TRBV12-3/TRBV12-4	TRBJ1-1
CASSFSSSEYEQYF	TGTGCCAGCAGCTTTAGTTCTAGCGAGTACGAGCAGTACTTC	.	few	TRBV5-4	TRBJ2-7
CASSERGTGAMGHQPQHF	TGTGCCAGCAGTGAAAGGGGGACAGGGGCGATGGGCCATCAGCCCCAGCATTTT	TRBD1	few	TRBV2	TRBJ1-5
CASSVVDRLFTDTQYF	TGTGCCAGCAGCGTAGTGGACAGACTTTTCACAGATACGCAGTATTTT	.	.	TRBV9	TRBJ2-3
CASSQDRGKDTGELFF	TGCGCCAGCAGCCAAGATCGAGGGAAGGACACCGGGGAGCTGTTTTTT	.	.	TRBV4-1	TRBJ2-2
CASSPPSRANEQFF	TGTGCCAGCTCACCACCTAGCAGGGCCAATGAGCAGTTCTTC	.	.	TRBV18	TRBJ2-1
CASSFRTGSYEQYF	TGCGCCAGCAGCTTCCGGACAGGGAGCTACGAGCAGTACTTC	TRBD1	.	TRBV5-1	TRBJ2-7
CASSSRQGWVTGELFF	TGTGCCAGCAGCAGTAGACAGGGCTGGGTGACCGGGGAGCTGTTTTTT	TRBD1	.	TRBV11-1	TRBJ2-2
CASRRSGGIYNEQFF	TGTGCCAGCAGACGCAGCGGGGGGATTTACAATGAGCAGTTCTTC	TRBD2	.	TRBV28	TRBJ2-1
CASSPGINSPLHF	TGCGCCAGCAGTCCGGGGATTAATTCACCCCTCCACTTT	.	.	TRBV10-2	TRBJ1-6
CAISLPGGAGDYGYTF	TGTGCCATCAGCCTCCCCGGCGGGGCGGGGGACTATGGCTACACCTTC	.	.	TRBV10-3	TRBJ1-2
CASHPGGSVKTLFF	TGTGCCTCGCACCCCGGGGGATCGGTGAAAACACTGTTTTTT	.	.	TRBV6-5	TRBJ1-4
CASSKNPENQNNSPLHF	TGTGCCAGTAGCAAAAACCCAGAGAACCAAAATAATTCACCCCTCCACTTT	.	.	TRBV19	TRBJ1-6
CASSQTGLKREKQYF	TGTGCCAGCAGCCAAACAGGCCTGAAGCGGGAGAAGCAGTACTTC	TRBD2	.	TRBV14	TRBJ2-7
CASSLVGADNQPQHF	TGTGCCAGCAGCTTAGTAGGGGCAGACAATCAGCCCCAGCATTTT	.	.	TRBV7-9	TRBJ1-5
CASSPRQGGYTF	TGCGCCAGCAGCCCCAGACAGGGTGGCTACACCTTC	TRBD1	.	TRBV5-1	TRBJ1-2
CASSSHGGKNTEAFF	TGTGCCAGCAGTTCACACGGGGGGAAAAACACTGAAGCTTTCTTT	.	.	TRBV6-5	TRBJ1-1